This T cell receptor beta chain was recovered during a study of technical replicates of blood from a few donors. Clones were read by immunoSEQ multiplex PCR, and TCRdb kept only the in-frame ones, dropping some. The sample records about 50,000 clones, about 96% being singletons. Trimming at V came to 11 bases and at J to 5 bases, leaving 7 bases not matched to a gene. CDR1 and CDR2 (germline): LNHDA, SQIVND (reference sequence). CDR3 length: 12 amino acids. This clone was seen just once. The TCR sequence derives from a human donor in good health. V usage is TRBV19 and J usage is TRBJ1-1, with 8 bases fitting TRBD1. What was sequenced was T cells isolated from PBMCs. The CDR3 region has the DNA TGTGCCTGCACAGGGGGATGGACTGAAGCTTTCTTT. Translation gives CACTGGWTEAFF. Using reference TRBV19 and TRBJ1-1 for the parts outside the CDR3, the full variable domain is DGGITQSPKYLFRKEGQNVTLSCEQNLNHDAMYWYRQDPGQGLRLIYYSQIVNDFQKGDIAEGYSVSREKKESFPLTVTSAQKNPTAFYLCACTGGWTEAFFGQGTRLTVV.